This T cell receptor (beta chain) was profiled in a study of blood T cell repertoires in COVID-19. About the research overall: Both acute and convalescent COVID-19 samples were obtained from the United States, Italy and Spain. Nucleic acid was either cDNA or gDNA, and it came from T cells, B-cell-depleted T cells, or PBMCs.

V trimming: 6 bases; J trimming: 5 bases; junction bases outside the gene matches: 10. The CDR3 sequence is 15 residues long. Looked up from germline, CDR1 is SNHLY and CDR2 is FYNNEI. Original processing notes: The authors estimated nucleated cell counts from reference gene primer amplification. Produced via immunoSEQ multiplex PCR; TCRdb's table is partial and in-frame only. V and J calls and clone size are copied from that table; D and trimming were computed from the DNA. The data contain 200,000 to 250,000 clones, roughly 84% of them singletons. The sequenced material came from peripheral blood. The origin of this receptor is a man in his fifties or sixties with active or convalescent COVID-19. The chain couples TRBV2 to TRBJ2-5; TRBD1 aligns across 9 bases. DNA for the CDR3: TGTGCCAGCAGGAAGGGAACAGGGGGCTTCGAGACCCAGTACTTC. Protein product: CASRKGTGGFETQYF.